Below, 19 T cell receptor beta chains from the same sample are listed, as sequenced in a study of T-cell reconstitution after alpha-beta-depleted transplantation in children. Unique molecular identifiers were built into the TCRbeta library. TCRdb reanalysed the PCR reads using MiXCR and keeps one entry per CDR3 protein. This table holds about 400,000 distinct CDR3 sequences, around 21% found once. Sequencing used PBMCs from the stem cell graft donor, obtained from the stem cell graft. The receptors shown here come from a human donor who donated a stem cell graft to a child with acute myeloid leukemia.

The V call is TRBV5-1, the J call TRBJ2-3; tentatively, D is TRBD1 (5 bases). The germline V gene encodes CDR1 SGHRS and CDR2 YFSETQ. There are 14 residues in the CDR3. Trimming removed 4 bases at V and 1 base at J, with 10 bases between. In nucleotides, the CDR3 is TGCGCCAGCAGCGGGGCGACTGGCACAGATACGCAGTATTTT. This translates into CASSGATGTDTQYF.

This clonotype was seen many times. The rearrangement uses TRBV29-1 and TRBJ2-5, with a weak D call TRBD1 (6 bases). Germline V CDR1 and CDR2: SQVTM, ANQGSEA. Trimming took 4 bases from V and 3 from J, leaving 12 bases between them. The CDR3 extends over 13 amino acids. In DNA, the CDR3 is TGCAGCGTTGGGGCAGGGGCCAAAGAGACCCAGTACTTC. Amino acids: CSVGAGAKETQYF.

This clonotype was recorded a few times. The J gene is TRBJ2-1, the V gene TRBV9; D unclear. The CDR3 sequence is 17 residues long. V was clipped by 0 bases and J by 0 bases, with 13 bases between them. Per the germline V gene, CDR1 is SGDLS and CDR2 is YYNGEE. The CDR3 region is CASSVAVAPSSYNEQFF. CDR3 sequence (DNA): TGTGCCAGCAGCGTAGCGGTAGCACCGAGCTCCTACAATGAGCAGTTCTTC.

This rearrangement joins TRBV6-1 to TRBJ1-5, with no clear D. The CDR3 loop spans 13 amino acids. Trimming cost V 3 bases and J 6 bases, with 9 bases left between them. Germline loops: CDR1 MNHNS, CDR2 SASEGT. CDR3 DNA sequence: TGTGCCAGCAGTGACGAGCTGGGTCAGCCCCAGCATTTT. Its translation is CASSDELGQPQHF.

This clonotype showed up just a few times. This chain joins TRBV29-1 and TRBJ2-7; D uncertain. The CDR3 has 13 amino acids. The V end lost 7 bases, the J end lost 5 bases, and 18 bases lay between the germline ends. The germline CDR1 and CDR2 sequences are SQVTM and ANQGSEA. The CDR3 loop reads CSALGPNTDEQYF. The DNA of the CDR3 is TGCAGCGCCCTCGGCCCCAATACCGACGAGCAGTACTTC.

This clonotype was seen a few times. This chain joins TRBV29-1 and TRBJ2-7; D gene ambiguous. V was trimmed by 3 bases and J by 1 base, leaving 13 bases between them. Germline values: CDR1 SQVTM, CDR2 ANQGSEA. The CDR3 totals 14 residues. The chain's CDR3 is CSVETADGSYEQYF. The CDR3, as DNA: TGCAGCGTTGAGACCGCGGACGGGTCCTACGAGCAGTACTTC.

This clonotype was counted a few times. CDR3 sequence (DNA): TGTGCCACAGGGGGGACAGGCCTTATCACAGATACGCAGTATTTT. Translation gives CATGGTGLITDTQYF. The V call is TRBV27, the J call TRBJ2-3; 8 bases line up with TRBD1. CDR3 length equals 15 residues. From germline, CDR1 is MNHEY and CDR2 SMNVEV (reference sequence). V trimming: 10 bases; J trimming: 2 bases; junction bases outside the gene matches: 11.

The J gene is TRBJ2-1, the V gene TRBV6-2 or TRBV6-3, with 7 bases fitting TRBD1. Germline trimming cut 6 bases from V and 7 bases from J; bases unmatched to any gene: 9. The CDR3 sequence is 14 residues long. Germline V gene lookup returns CDR1 MNHEY and CDR2 SVGEGT. The CDR3 DNA is TGTGCCAGCAGAGATCAACAGGGGTGGAATGAGCAGTTCTTC. Translated: CASRDQQGWNEQFF.

The chain carries TRBV28 and TRBJ2-7, with D possibly called TRBD1 or TRBD2 (5 bases each). In germline, CDR1 is MDHEN, CDR2 SYDVKM. The CDR3 loop spans 13 amino acids. Trimming pared 6 bases from V and 10 bases from J, leaving 19 bases between. This chain's CDR3 is CASSLGGGAEQYF. CDR3 nucleotide sequence: TGTGCCAGCAGCCTTGGGGGTGGGGCAGAACAGTACTTC.

This clonotype appeared many times. V usage is TRBV7-2 and J usage is TRBJ2-2, with D perhaps TRBD1 (6 bases). CDR3 length: 17 residues. V was clipped by 2 bases and J by 1 base, with 14 bases between them. Germline CDR1 and CDR2: SGHTA and FQGNSA. The CDR3 sequence: CASSLPSGTLNTGELFF. CDR3 DNA sequence: TGTGCCAGCAGCTTACCCTCCGGGACACTGAACACCGGGGAGCTGTTTTTT. The complete variable domain, with remaining parts taken from reference TRBV7-2 and TRBJ2-2, reads GAGVSQSPSNKVTEKGKDVELRCDPISGHTALYWYRQSLGQGLEFLIYFQGNSAPDKSGLPSDRFSAERTGGSVSTLTIQRTQQEDSAVYLCASSLPSGTLNTGELFFGEGSRLTVL.

This chain links TRBV6-1 with TRBJ2-3; D is possibly TRBD2 (5 bases). This CDR3 has 14 residues. Germline CDR1 reads MNHNS; CDR2 reads SASEGT. V lost 5 bases to trimming and J lost 1 base, with 10 bases between them. The CDR3 protein is CASSLMGGTDTQYF. CDR3 nucleotides: TGTGCCAGCAGTCTAATGGGAGGCACAGATACGCAGTATTTT.

This clonotype was seen only a few times. A read error may account for a junction end that differs from germline. The chain uses TRBV20-1 and TRBJ2-1, with TRBD2 matching 12 bases. This CDR3 has 16 amino acids. Germline CDR1 and CDR2: DFQATT and SNEGSKA (reference sequence). This CDR3 reads CCASPVGLAGSDEQFF. As DNA, the CDR3 is TGCTGTGCTAGCCCTGTAGGACTAGCGGGATCCGATGAGCAGTTCTTC.

This clonotype was counted at least ten times. The chain carries TRBV20-1 and TRBJ1-5; 7 bases are a match to TRBD1. This CDR3 region has 16 residues. From germline, CDR1 is DFQATT and CDR2 SNEGSKA (reference sequence). J gave up 6 bases and V 3 bases, and 14 bases lay outside the gene matches. The CDR3 sequence: CSASANRGSLSQPQHF. The CDR3 DNA sequence: TGCAGTGCTAGTGCTAACAGGGGAAGTTTGAGTCAGCCCCAGCATTTT.

This clonotype was found many times. J is TRBJ1-6 and V is TRBV5-6; D ambiguous. V was shortened by 4 bases and J by 10 bases, with 12 bases between the two germline ends. Germline CDR1 is SGHDT and CDR2 is YYEEEE. The CDR3 is 13 amino acids. CDR3 amino acids: CASSDSRRSPLHF. CDR3 in DNA: TGTGCCAGCAGCGACTCTAGACGCTCACCCCTCCACTTT. Looking up the rest from reference TRBV5-6 and TRBJ1-6 gives the full variable domain: DAGVTQSPTHLIKTRGQQVTLRCSPKSGHDTVSWYQQALGQGPQFIFQYYEEEERQRGNFPDRFSGHQFPNYSSELNVNALLLGDSALYLCASSDSRRSPLHFGNGTRLTVT.

Only a few counts were recorded for this clonotype. The V and J genes are TRBV9 and TRBJ2-1, with 12 positions matching TRBD1. This CDR3 is 16 amino acids long. Germline trimming cut 2 bases from V and 8 bases from J; bases unmatched to any gene: 8. Germline V gene lookup returns CDR1 SGDLS and CDR2 YYNGEE. The CDR3 is CASSVLWDRGLDEQFF. The CDR3 DNA sequence: TGTGCCAGCAGCGTCCTTTGGGACAGGGGGCTGGATGAGCAGTTCTTC.

This clonotype was seen a few times. The chain combines TRBV12-3 or TRBV12-4 with TRBJ1-1, with D unresolved. CDR3 length equals 13 residues. V lost 7 bases and J 0 bases, leaving 9 bases between the germline ends. The CDR3 loop is CASKLEMNTEAFF. The CDR3 DNA is TGTGCCAGCAAACTCGAAATGAACACTGAAGCTTTCTTT.

Only a few counts were recorded for this clonotype. The J gene is TRBJ2-1, the V gene TRBV12-3 or TRBV12-4; 9 bases are shared with TRBD2. This CDR3 is 12 amino acids long. With V trimmed by 3 bases and J by 9 bases, 0 bases remained unmatched. CDR3 in amino acids: CASSLREGEQFF. CDR3 nucleotide sequence: TGTGCCAGCAGTTTGCGGGAGGGTGAGCAGTTCTTC.

This clonotype was seen more than once but under ten times. The chain is built from TRBV10-3 and TRBJ2-7; TRBD1 agrees at 7 bases. V lost 8 bases and J lost 3; bases outside the gene matches: 10. The CDR3 length is 14 residues. CDR1 and CDR2 from the germline V gene are ENHRY and SYGVKD. The CDR3 DNA sequence: TGTGCCATCGGTTCACAGGGGTCCGACTACGAGCAGTACTTC. It yields the protein CAIGSQGSDYEQYF.

The sample holds one count of this clonotype. This rearrangement joins TRBV20-1 to TRBJ2-2; D not certain. Germline loops: CDR1 DFQATT, CDR2 SNEGSKA (reference sequence). V shed 0 bases and J shed 3 bases, with 5 bases lying between them. The CDR3 totals 13 residues. CDR3 bases: TGCAGTGCTAGAGAGTTGGACACCGGGGAGCTGTTTTTT. Protein product: CSARELDTGELFF.